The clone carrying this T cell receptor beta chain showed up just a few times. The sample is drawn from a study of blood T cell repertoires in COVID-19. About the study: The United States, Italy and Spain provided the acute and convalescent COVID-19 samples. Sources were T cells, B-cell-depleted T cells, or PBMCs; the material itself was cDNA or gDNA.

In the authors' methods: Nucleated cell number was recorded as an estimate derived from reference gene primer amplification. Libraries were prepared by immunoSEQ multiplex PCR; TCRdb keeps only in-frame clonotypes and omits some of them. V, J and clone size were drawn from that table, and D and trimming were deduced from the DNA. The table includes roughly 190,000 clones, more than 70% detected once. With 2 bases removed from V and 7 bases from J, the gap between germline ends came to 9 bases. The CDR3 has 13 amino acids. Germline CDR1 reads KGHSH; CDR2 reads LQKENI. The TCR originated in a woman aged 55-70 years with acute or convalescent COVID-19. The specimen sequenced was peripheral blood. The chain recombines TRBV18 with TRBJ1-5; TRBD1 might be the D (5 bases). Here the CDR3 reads CASSPSPGQPQHF. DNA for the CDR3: TGTGCCAGCTCACCATCGCCAGGGCAGCCCCAGCATTTT.